The TCR beta chain described here comes from a study of shared clonotypes between healthy human individuals. The study, taken as a whole, reports: Naive subsets, compared against memory subsets, generally had larger estimated richness values. Depth of sequencing was expected to influence donor clonotype sharing.

With 1 base removed from V and 6 bases from J, the gap between germline ends came to 16 bases. Germline V gene sequence: CDR1 SGHTA, CDR2 FQGNSA. CDR3 size: 16 residues. The table came from immunoSEQ multiplex PCR; TCRdb's copy has only in-frame clones and leaves some out. The sample records under 2,500,000 clones, approximately 96% being singletons. As regards this clone: Its specificity is not known.

The sample taken for sequencing was naive CD4+ T cells sorted from blood. Subset here: CD45RA+ positively selected. The receptor's source is a man younger than 30 in good health. The chain recombines TRBV7-2 with TRBJ1-5; TRBD1 might be the D (6 bases). For the CDR3, the DNA is TGTGCCAGCAGCTTAGACGATTGGGGGGCCGGTCAGCCCCAGCATTTT. Amino acid sequence: CASSLDDWGAGQPQHF.